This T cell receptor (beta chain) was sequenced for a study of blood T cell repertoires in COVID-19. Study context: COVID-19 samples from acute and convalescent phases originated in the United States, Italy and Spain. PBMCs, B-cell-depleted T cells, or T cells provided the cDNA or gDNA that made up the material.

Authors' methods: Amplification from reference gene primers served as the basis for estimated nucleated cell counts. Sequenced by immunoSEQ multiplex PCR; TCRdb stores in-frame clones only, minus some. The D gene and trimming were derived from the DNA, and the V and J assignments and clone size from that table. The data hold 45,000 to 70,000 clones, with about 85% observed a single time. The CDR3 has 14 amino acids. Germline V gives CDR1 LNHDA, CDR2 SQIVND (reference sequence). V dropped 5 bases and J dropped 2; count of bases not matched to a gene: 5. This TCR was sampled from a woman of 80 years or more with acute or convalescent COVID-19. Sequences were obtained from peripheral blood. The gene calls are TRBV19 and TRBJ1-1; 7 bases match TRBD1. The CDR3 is CASSWGQSNTEAFF. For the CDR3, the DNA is TGTGCCAGTAGTTGGGGACAGTCTAACACTGAAGCTTTCTTT.